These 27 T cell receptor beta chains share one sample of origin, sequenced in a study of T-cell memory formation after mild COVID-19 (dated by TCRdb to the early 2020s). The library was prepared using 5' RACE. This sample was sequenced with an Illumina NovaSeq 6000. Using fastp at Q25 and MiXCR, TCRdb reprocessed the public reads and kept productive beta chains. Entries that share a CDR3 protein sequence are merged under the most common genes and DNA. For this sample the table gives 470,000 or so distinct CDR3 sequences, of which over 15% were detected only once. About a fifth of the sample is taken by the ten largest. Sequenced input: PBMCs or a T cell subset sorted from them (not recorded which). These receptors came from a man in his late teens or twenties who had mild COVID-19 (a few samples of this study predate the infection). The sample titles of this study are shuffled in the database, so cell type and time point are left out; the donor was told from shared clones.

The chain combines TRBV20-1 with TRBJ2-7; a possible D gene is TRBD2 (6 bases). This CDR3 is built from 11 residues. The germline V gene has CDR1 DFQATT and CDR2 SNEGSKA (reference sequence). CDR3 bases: TGCAGCGCGGGACGGGACTACGAGCAGTACGTC. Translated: CSAGRDYEQYV.

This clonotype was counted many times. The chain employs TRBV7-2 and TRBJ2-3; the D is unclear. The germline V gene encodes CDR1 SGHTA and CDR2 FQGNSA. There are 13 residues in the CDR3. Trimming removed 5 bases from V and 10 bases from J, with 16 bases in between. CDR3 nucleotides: TGTGCCAGCAGCACCAGACGGACCCTCCCGCAGTATTTT. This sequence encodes CASSTRRTLPQYF.

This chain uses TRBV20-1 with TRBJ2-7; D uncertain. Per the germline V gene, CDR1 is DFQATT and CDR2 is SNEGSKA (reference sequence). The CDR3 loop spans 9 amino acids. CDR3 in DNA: TGCAGAGCCCACTACGAGCAGTACTTC. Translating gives CRAHYEQYF.

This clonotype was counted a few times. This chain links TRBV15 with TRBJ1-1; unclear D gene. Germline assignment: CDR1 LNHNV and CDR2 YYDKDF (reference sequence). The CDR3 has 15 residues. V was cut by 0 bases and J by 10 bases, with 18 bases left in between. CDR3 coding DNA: TGTGCCACCAGCAGAGAGGCAGTCGCGATGGATGGAGCTTTCTTT. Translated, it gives CATSREAVAMDGAFF.

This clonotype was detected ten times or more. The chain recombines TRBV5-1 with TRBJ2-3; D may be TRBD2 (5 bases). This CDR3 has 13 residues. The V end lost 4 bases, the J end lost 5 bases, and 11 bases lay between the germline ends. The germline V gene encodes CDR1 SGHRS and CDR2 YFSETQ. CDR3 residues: CASSPGLIDTQYF. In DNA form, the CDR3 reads TGCGCCAGCAGCCCGGGGTTGATAGATACGCAGTATTTT.

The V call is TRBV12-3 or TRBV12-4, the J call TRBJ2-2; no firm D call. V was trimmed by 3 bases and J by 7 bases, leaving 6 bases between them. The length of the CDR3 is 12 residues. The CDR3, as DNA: TGTGCCAGCAGTTTCGGAATCGGGGAGCTGTTTTTT. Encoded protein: CASSFGIGELFF.

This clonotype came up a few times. The CDR3: CASGLAGPSDTQYF. DNA for the CDR3: TGCGCCAGCGGCCTAGCGGGGCCATCGGATACGCAGTATTTT. The chain employs TRBV5-1 and TRBJ2-3; 9 nucleotides line up with TRBD2. The V gene's germline CDR1 is SGHRS and CDR2 YFSETQ. CDR3 size: 14 residues. After removal of 7 bases from V and 6 bases from J, the junction contained 9 bases not matched to a gene.

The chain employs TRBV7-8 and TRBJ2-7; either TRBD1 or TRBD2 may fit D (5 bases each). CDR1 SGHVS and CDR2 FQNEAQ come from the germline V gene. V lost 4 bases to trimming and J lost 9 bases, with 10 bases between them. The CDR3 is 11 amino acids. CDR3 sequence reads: CASSSRDAQYF. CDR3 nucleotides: TGTGCCAGCAGCTCAAGGGACGCGCAGTACTTC.

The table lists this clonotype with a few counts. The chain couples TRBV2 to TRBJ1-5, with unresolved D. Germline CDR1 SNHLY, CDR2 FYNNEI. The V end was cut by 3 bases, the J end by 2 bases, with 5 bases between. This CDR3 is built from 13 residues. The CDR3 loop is CASSDNGNQPQHF. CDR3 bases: TGTGCCAGCAGTGACAATGGCAATCAGCCCCAGCATTTT.

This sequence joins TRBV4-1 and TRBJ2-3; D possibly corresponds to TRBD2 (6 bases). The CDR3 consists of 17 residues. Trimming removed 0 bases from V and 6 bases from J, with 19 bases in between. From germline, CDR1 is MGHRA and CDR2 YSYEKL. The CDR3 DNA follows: TGCGCCAGCAGCCAAGACCCCCCGGGGGACGCCTCCGATACGCAGTATTTT. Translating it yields CASSQDPPGDASDTQYF.

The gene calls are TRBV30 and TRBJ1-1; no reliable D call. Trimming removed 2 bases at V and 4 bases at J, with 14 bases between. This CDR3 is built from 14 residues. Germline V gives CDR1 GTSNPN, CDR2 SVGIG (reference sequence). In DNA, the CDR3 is TGTGCCTGGAGTTCCCCCGACGTGATCACTGAAGCTTTCTTT. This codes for CAWSSPDVITEAFF.

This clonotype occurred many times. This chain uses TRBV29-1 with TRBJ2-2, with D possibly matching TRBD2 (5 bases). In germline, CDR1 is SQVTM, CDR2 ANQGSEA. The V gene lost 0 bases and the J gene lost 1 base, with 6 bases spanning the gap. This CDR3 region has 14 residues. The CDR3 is CSVEDGGNTGELFF. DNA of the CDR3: TGCAGCGTTGAAGATGGAGGGAACACCGGGGAGCTGTTTTTT.

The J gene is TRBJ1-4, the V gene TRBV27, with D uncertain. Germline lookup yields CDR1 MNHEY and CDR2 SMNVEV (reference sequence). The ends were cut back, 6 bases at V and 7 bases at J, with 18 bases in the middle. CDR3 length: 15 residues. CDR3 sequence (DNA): TGTGCCAGCAGCCAATTCTGGGTCGAGGGTGAAAAACTGTTTTTT. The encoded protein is CASSQFWVEGEKLFF. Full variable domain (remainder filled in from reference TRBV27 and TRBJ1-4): EAQVTQNPRYLITVTGKKLTVTCSQNMNHEYMSWYRQDPGLGLRQIYYSMNVEVTDKGDVPEGYKVSRKEKRNFPLILESPSPNQTSLYFCASSQFWVEGEKLFFGSGTQLSVL.

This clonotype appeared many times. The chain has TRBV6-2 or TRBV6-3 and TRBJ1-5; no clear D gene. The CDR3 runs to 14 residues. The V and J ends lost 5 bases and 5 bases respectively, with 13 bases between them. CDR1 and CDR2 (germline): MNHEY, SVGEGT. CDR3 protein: CASSEASGYQPQHF. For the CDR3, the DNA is TGTGCCAGCAGTGAGGCCTCCGGGTATCAGCCCCAGCATTTT.

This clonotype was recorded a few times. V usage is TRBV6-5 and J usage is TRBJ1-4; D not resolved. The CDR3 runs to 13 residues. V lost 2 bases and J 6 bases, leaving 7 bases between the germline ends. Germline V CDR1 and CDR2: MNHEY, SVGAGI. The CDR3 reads CASSYGRDEKLFF. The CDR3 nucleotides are TGTGCCAGCAGTTACGGACGGGATGAAAAACTGTTTTTT.

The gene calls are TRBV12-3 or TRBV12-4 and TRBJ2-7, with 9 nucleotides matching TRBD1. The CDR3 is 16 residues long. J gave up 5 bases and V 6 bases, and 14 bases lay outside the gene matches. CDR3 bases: TGTGCCAGCAGCCCCGACCACTGGACAGGGGTGGACGAGCAGTACTTC. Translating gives CASSPDHWTGVDEQYF.

The CDR3 spells CAGTGGKDYGYTF. CDR3 DNA: TGTGCCGGCACCGGGGGGAAGGACTATGGCTACACCTTC. The rearrangement links TRBV6-2 or TRBV6-3 to TRBJ1-2; TRBD1 is a possible D gene (5 bases). Trimming removed 11 bases at V and 3 bases at J, with 16 bases between. From germline, CDR1 is MNHEY and CDR2 SVGEGT. This CDR3 has 13 amino acids.

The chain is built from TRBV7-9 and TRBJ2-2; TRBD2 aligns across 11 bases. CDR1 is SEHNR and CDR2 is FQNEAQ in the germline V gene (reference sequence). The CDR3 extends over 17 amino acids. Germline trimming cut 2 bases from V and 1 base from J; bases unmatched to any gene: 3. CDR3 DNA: TGTGCCAGCAGCTTACTAGCGGGGGGCGAGAACACCGGGGAGCTGTTTTTT. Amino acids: CASSLLAGGENTGELFF.

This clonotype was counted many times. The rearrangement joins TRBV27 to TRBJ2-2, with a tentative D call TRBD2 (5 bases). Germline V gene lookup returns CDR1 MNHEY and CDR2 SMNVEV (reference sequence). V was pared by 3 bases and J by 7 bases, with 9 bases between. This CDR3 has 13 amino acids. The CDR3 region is CASSLRGIGELFF. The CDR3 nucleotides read TGTGCCAGCAGTTTGAGAGGGATCGGGGAGCTGTTTTTT.

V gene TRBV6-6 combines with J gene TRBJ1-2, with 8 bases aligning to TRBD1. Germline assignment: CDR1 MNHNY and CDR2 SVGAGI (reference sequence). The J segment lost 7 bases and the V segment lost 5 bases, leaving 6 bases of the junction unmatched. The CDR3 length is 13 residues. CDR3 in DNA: TGTGCCAGCAGTCCTCGGACAGGGCGTGGCTACACCTTC. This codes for CASSPRTGRGYTF.

This CDR3 is CASSLFSPSYEQYF. The CDR3 coding sequence is TGTGCCAGCAGCTTGTTTTCACCATCCTACGAGCAGTACTTC. The chain has TRBV5-6 and TRBJ2-7; D remains unclear. Trimming took off 1 base at V and 1 base at J, with 9 bases between the two ends. Germline V lookup: CDR1 SGHDT, CDR2 YYEEEE. The CDR3 runs to 14 residues.

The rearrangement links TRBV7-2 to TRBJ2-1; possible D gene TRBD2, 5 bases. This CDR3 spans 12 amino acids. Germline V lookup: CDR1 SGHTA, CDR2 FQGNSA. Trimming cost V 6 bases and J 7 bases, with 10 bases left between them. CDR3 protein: CASRRSGNEQFF. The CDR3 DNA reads TGTGCCAGCAGGCGCTCGGGAAATGAGCAGTTCTTC. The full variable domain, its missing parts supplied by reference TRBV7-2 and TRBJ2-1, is GAGVSQSPSNKVTEKGKDVELRCDPISGHTALYWYRQSLGQGLEFLIYFQGNSAPDKSGLPSDRFSAERTGGSVSTLTIQRTQQEDSAVYLCASRRSGNEQFFGPGTRLTVL.

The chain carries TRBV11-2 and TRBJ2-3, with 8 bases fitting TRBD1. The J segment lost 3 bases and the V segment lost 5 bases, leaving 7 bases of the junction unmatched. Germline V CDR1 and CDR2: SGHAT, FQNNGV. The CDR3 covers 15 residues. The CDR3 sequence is CASSGGQGPTDTQYF. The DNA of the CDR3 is TGTGCCAGCAGCGGCGGACAGGGACCAACAGATACGCAGTATTTT.

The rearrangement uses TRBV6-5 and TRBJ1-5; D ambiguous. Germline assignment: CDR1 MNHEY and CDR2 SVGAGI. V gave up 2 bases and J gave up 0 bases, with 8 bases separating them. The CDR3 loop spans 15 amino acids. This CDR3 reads CASSYSPYSNQPQHF. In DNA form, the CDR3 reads TGTGCCAGCAGTTACAGCCCTTATAGCAATCAGCCCCAGCATTTT.

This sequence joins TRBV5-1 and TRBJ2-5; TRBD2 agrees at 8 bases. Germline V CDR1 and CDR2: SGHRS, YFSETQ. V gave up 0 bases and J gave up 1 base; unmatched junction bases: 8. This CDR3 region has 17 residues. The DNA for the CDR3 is TGCGCCAGCAGCTTGGTTGCGGGGGGACCTACCCAAGAGACCCAGTACTTC. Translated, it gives CASSLVAGGPTQETQYF.

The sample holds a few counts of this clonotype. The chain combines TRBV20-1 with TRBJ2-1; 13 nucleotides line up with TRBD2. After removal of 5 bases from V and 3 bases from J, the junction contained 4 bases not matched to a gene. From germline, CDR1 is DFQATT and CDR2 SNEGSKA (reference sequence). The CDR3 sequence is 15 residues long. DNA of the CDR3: TGCAGTGCTGTACTAGCGGGGGGGCACTACAATGAGCAGTTCTTC. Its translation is CSAVLAGGHYNEQFF.

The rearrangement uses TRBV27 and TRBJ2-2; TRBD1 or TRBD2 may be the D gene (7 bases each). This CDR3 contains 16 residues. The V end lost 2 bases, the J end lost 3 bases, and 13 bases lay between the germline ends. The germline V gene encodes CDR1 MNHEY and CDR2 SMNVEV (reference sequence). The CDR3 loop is CASSLGRGLYTGELFF. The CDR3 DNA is TGTGCCAGCAGTTTAGGGAGGGGGCTATACACCGGGGAGCTGTTTTTT.